This TCR beta chain was sequenced for a study of T cell responses to AZD1222 COVID-19 vaccine. Produced via immunoSEQ multiplex PCR; TCRdb's table is partial and in-frame only. This table holds 100,000 to 150,000 clones, more than 70% found once. Looked up from germline, CDR1 is GTSNPN and CDR2 is SVGIG (reference sequence). Losses at the gene ends were 0 bases for V and 8 bases for J; bases not matched to a gene: 6. The CDR3 runs to 14 residues. The rearrangement joins TRBV30 to TRBJ1-4; 7 positions match TRBD1. This specimen was peripheral blood, taken on day 0 of AZD1222 vaccination. The TCR comes from an adult in good health. CDR3 sequence: CAWSVAQGWEKLFF. The DNA for the CDR3 is TGTGCCTGGAGTGTGGCACAGGGGTGGGAAAAACTGTTTTTT.